What follows is one TCR beta chain and its context. Its antigen remains unidentified. TCRdb used MiXCR to reprocess the RACE reads, holding one entry per CDR3 protein. The sample includes about 120,000 distinct CDR3 sequences, about 12% of them seen just once. Documented time point: patch test 1, 2 weeks after DPC sensitization. The sample's treatment: therapeutic diphenylcyclopropenone sensitization with weekly scalp DPC. These data are taken from a study of human T cells and chemical hapten exposure. The CDR3 runs 16 residues. The germline gives CDR1 LGHNT, CDR2 FRNRAP. The V segment lost 6 bases and the J segment 7 bases; nucleotides outside the gene matches: 12. Study-wide points: No shift was seen in TCRs above 1 in 1000 frequency with DPC sensitization.

The receptor was isolated from a woman between 45 and 60 years old with alopecia areata. Some clones in this sample may be carry-over from other donors' samples. The V and J genes are TRBV12-5 and TRBJ1-6, with TRBD1 matching 7 bases. The sample was whole blood, taken in connection with sensitization to the hapten diphenylcyclopropenone (DPC). DNA for the CDR3: TGTGCTAGTGGCTTGTCGGCAGGGGGAAGGAATTCACCCCTCCACTTT. It is translated as CASGLSAGGRNSPLHF.